This T cell receptor (beta chain) was sequenced for a study of T cells in tuberculosis. Study context: The T cells targeted glucose monomycolate, a mycobacterial lipid, via CD1B. In South Africa, adults with active tuberculosis were compared with IGRA-negative and latently infected IGRA-positive adolescents.

Deletions cut 1 base from V and 2 bases from J, with 12 bases between. Germline CDR1 is SGHRS and CDR2 is YFSETQ. The CDR3 length is 16 residues. A remark on this clone: Its antigen is unknown.

Measured with immunoSEQ multiplex PCR; TCRdb has only the in-frame clones, and not every one. Among tens of thousands of clones, just under 97% were seen once, and the ten largest hold almost 9.5%. Tuberculin skin test and IGRA determined adolescents' latent tuberculosis status at entry. Findings of the study overall: Selection depended on which cryopreserved specimens were available.

The receptor's source is a donor aged 10-29 years with latent tuberculosis or without tuberculosis infection. Input material: PBMCs. This chain uses TRBV5-1 with TRBJ2-2; maybe TRBD1 (5 bases). CDR3 nucleotides: TGCGCCAGCAGCTTGTCAGGGCTAAGAAACACCGGGGAGCTGTTTTTT. This translates into CASSLSGLRNTGELFF.